The sequence of this T cell receptor beta chain was determined in a study of T cells after yellow fever vaccination. CDR3 length: 11 residues. V lost 5 bases and J 5 bases, leaving 9 bases between the germline ends. Germline assignment: CDR1 DFQATT and CDR2 SNEGSKA (reference sequence). Using its own MiXCR run on the 5' RACE reads, TCRdb lists one record per CDR3 protein. Of hundreds of thousands of distinct CDR3 sequences in the sample, approximately 13% are singletons; the top ten hold over 12%. The chain is built from TRBV20-1 and TRBJ2-5; D is undetermined. The sequences come from PBMCs, collected on the day of the yellow fever booster vaccination. This receptor was taken from a young man who received the YFV17D yellow fever vaccine. CDR3: CSAGFMETQYF. The CDR3 DNA is TGCAGTGCTGGGTTCATGGAGACCCAGTACTTC.